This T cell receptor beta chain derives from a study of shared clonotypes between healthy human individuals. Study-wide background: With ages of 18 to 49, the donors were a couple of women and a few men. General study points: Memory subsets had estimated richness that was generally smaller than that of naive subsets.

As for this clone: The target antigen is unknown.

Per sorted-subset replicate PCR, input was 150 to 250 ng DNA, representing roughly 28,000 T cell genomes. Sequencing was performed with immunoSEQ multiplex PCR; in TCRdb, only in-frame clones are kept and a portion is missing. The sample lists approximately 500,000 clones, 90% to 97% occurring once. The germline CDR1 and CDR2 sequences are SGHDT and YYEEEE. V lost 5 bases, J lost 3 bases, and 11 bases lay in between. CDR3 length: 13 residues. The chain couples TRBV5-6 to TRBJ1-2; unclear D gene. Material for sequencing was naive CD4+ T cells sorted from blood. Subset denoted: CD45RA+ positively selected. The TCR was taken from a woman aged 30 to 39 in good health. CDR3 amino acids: CASRGRPDYGYTF. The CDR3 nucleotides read TGTGCCAGCAGAGGGCGTCCCGACTATGGCTACACCTTC.